The present T cell receptor beta chain was sequenced within a study of blood T cell repertoires in COVID-19. Turning to the study itself: Acute-phase and convalescent COVID-19 samples originated in the United States, Italy and Spain.

V lost 4 bases to trimming and J lost 1 base; unmatched junction nucleotides: 1. The CDR3 sequence is 14 residues long. CDR1 and CDR2 (germline): SGHNT, YYREEE (reference sequence). TCRdb's copy holds only in-frame clones and misses some; the assay was immunoSEQ multiplex PCR. The sample lists 200,000 to 250,000 clones; around nine tenths were seen once. Source material: peripheral blood. The chain joins TRBV5-4 to TRBJ1-4, with 7 bases fitting TRBD1. This receptor was taken from a woman aged 60-75 years who had recovered from COVID-19. This CDR3 is CASSPGGTNEKLFF. CDR3 DNA: TGTGCCAGCAGCCCAGGGGGAACTAATGAAAAACTGTTTTTT.